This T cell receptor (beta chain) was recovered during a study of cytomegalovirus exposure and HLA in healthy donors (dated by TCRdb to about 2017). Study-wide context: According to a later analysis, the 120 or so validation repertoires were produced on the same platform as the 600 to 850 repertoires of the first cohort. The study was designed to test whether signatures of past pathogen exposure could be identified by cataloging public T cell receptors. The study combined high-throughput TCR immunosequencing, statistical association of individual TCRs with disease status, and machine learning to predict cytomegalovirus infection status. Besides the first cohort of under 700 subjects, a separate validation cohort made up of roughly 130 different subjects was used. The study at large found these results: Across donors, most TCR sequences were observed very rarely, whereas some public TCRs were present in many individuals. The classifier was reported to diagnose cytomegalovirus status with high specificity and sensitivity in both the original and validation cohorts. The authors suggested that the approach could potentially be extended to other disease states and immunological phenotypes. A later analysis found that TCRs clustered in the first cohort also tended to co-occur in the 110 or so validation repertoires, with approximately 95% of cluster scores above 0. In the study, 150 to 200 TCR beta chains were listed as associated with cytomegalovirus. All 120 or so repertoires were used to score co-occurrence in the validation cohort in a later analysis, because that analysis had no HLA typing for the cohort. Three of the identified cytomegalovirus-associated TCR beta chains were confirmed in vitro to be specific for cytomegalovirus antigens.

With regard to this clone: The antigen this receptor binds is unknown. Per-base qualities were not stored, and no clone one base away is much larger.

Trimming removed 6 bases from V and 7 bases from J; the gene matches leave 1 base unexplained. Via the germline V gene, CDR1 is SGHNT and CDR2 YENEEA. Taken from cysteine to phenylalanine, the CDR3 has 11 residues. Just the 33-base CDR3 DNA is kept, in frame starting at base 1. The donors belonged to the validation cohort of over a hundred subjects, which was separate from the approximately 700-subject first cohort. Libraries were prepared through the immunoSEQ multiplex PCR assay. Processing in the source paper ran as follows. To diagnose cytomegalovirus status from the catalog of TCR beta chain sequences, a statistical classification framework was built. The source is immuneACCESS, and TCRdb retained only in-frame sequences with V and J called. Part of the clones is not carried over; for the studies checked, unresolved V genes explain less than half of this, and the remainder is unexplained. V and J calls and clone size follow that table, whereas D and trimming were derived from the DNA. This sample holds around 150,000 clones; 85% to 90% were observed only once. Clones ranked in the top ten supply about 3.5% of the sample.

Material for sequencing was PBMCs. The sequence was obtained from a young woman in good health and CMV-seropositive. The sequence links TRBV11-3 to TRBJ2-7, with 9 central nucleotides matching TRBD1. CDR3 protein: CASRQGAEQYF. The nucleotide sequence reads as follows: TGTGCCAGCAGACAGGGGGCAGAGCAGTACTTC.